The 28 T cell receptor beta chains presented below share a single source sample, sequenced in a study of identical twins. TCRdb called the 5' RACE reads again in MiXCR, with one record for every CDR3 protein. Here the sample spans around 530,000 distinct CDR3 sequences, 15% being singletons. These sequences were also reported in another study, on yellow fever vaccine responses in identical twins.

The sequenced sample was CD4+ T cells sorted from blood. Receptors were obtained from a woman between 18 and 30 years old in good health.

In its sample, this clonotype was seen many times. The CDR3 reads CSVARDNQETQYF. In nucleotides, the CDR3 is TGCAGCGTTGCCCGGGACAACCAAGAGACCCAGTACTTC. The chain has TRBV29-1 and TRBJ2-5, with TRBD1 as a possible D gene (6 bases). The CDR3 length is 13 residues. Trimming took off 4 bases at V and 0 bases at J, with 9 bases between the two ends. Germline V gene lookup returns CDR1 SQVTM and CDR2 ANQGSEA.

The chain links TRBV5-1 to TRBJ2-1, with 13 bases fitting TRBD2. With V trimmed by 4 bases and J by 14 bases, 15 bases remained unmatched. Germline V gives CDR1 SGHRS, CDR2 YFSETQ. CDR3 length equals 16 residues. Here the CDR3 DNA reads TGCGCCAGCAGCACCCCGGGACTAGCGGGGTCGGATTGGAAGTTCTTC. It translates to CASSTPGLAGSDWKFF.

The V gene is TRBV11-2, the J gene TRBJ2-3; D may be TRBD1 (6 bases). Looked up from germline, CDR1 is SGHAT and CDR2 is FQNNGV. V was clipped by 6 bases and J by 2 bases, with 9 bases between them. The CDR3 totals 13 residues. The CDR3 DNA is TGTGCCAGCAGGGGGGCGAACACAGATACGCAGTATTTT. Protein sequence: CASRGANTDTQYF.

The chain carries TRBV29-1 and TRBJ2-1, with D possibly being TRBD1 (6 bases). V was shortened by 6 bases and J by 6 bases, with 12 bases between the two germline ends. Germline V CDR1 and CDR2: SQVTM, ANQGSEA. CDR3 size: 12 residues. The CDR3 loop reads CSVRGLGNEQFF. In DNA, the CDR3 is TGCAGCGTCAGGGGATTAGGCAATGAGCAGTTCTTC.

The table lists this clonotype with a few counts. The rearrangement links TRBV5-1 to TRBJ2-1, with 10 positions matching TRBD2. Germline V gene sequence: CDR1 SGHRS, CDR2 YFSETQ. V dropped 1 base and J dropped 6; count of bases not matched to a gene: 7. CDR3 length: 16 residues. Here the CDR3 reads CASSLPLGLAFNEQFF. The CDR3 nucleotides are TGCGCCAGCAGCTTGCCACTGGGACTAGCGTTCAATGAGCAGTTCTTC.

The chain joins TRBV20-1 to TRBJ2-7; 9 nucleotides agree with TRBD1. The CDR3 totals 12 residues. Germline V CDR1 and CDR2: DFQATT, SNEGSKA (reference sequence). The V and J ends lost 5 bases and 3 bases, in that order; junction bases with no gene match: 2. CDR3 DNA: TGCAGTGCTCAGGGACAGGGCTACGAGCAGTACGTC. Translated: CSAQGQGYEQYV.

This clonotype came up a few times. The chain uses TRBV11-2 and TRBJ2-3; 7 bases line up with TRBD1. Germline assignment: CDR1 SGHAT and CDR2 FQNNGV. CDR3 length equals 15 residues. V was clipped by 5 bases and J by 2 bases; unmatched bases: 7. CDR3 DNA: TGTGCCAGCAGCCTTCGGGACAGTATCACAGATACGCAGTATTTT. Translating gives CASSLRDSITDTQYF.

This sequence joins TRBV24-1 and TRBJ2-3; D is unresolved. The CDR3 loop spans 14 amino acids. With 4 bases removed from V and 2 bases from J, the gap between germline ends came to 9 bases. Germline CDR1 and CDR2: KGHDR and SFDVKD. The CDR3: CATSEPQLTDTQYF. CDR3 nucleotides: TGTGCCACCAGTGAACCACAGCTCACAGATACGCAGTATTTT.

V gene TRBV7-9 combines with J gene TRBJ1-1, with 10 bases matching TRBD1. Germline CDR1 and CDR2: SEHNR and FQNEAQ (reference sequence). CDR3 length equals 15 residues. V gave up 5 bases and J gave up 1 base; unmatched junction bases: 4. The CDR3 nucleotides read TGTGCCAGCAGCCGGACAGGGGGACCGAACACTGAAGCTTTCTTT. The encoded protein is CASSRTGGPNTEAFF.

The V and J genes are TRBV6-5 and TRBJ2-5; unclear D gene. The germline V and J ends were trimmed by 2 bases and 4 bases, with 2 bases remaining between them. Germline values: CDR1 MNHEY, CDR2 SVGAGI. The CDR3 runs to 11 residues. The DNA of the CDR3 is TGTGCCAGCAGTTACGCAGAGACCCAGTACTTC. It specifies CASSYAETQYF.

This clonotype was seen many times. The chain links TRBV12-3 or TRBV12-4 to TRBJ1-1; D not certain. The CDR3 has 15 residues. V lost 3 bases, J lost 0 bases, and 11 bases lay in between. CDR3: CASSFSQTMNTEAFF. The DNA for the CDR3 is TGTGCCAGCAGTTTTAGTCAGACCATGAACACTGAAGCTTTCTTT.

This sequence joins TRBV3-1 and TRBJ2-7, with no clear D. Germline V lookup: CDR1 LGHDT, CDR2 YNNKEL (reference sequence). CDR3 size: 13 residues. The CDR3 nucleotides read TGTGCCAGCAGCCAAGATCTTGCGACGGGTATTTCTGTC. Its protein product is CASSQDLATGISV.

This sequence joins TRBV6-5 and TRBJ2-1; tentatively, D is TRBD1 (6 bases). Germline values: CDR1 MNHEY, CDR2 SVGAGI. The CDR3 runs to 16 residues. Trimming removed 2 bases from V and 5 bases from J, with 16 bases in between. CDR3 residues: CASSYQISQGDNEQFF. DNA for the CDR3: TGTGCCAGCAGTTACCAGATCTCACAGGGTGACAATGAGCAGTTCTTC.

This clonotype has only a few counts. One end of the junction does not line up with germline, which may come from a read error. V usage is TRBV20-1 and J usage is TRBJ2-7; 11 nucleotides match TRBD2. Germline CDR1 and CDR2: DFQATT and SNEGSKA (reference sequence). CDR3 length equals 14 residues. DNA for the CDR3: TGCAGTGCTAGACAACTAGCGGGAGCCTATGAGCAGTACTTC. Amino acid sequence: CSARQLAGAYEQYF.

This clonotype occurred many times. CDR3 nucleotides: TGCGCCAGCAGCCACCACACTTCCCTACGGGACAGGGGAACAAACAATGAGCAGTTCTTC. Protein: CASSHHTSLRDRGTNNEQFF. The chain couples TRBV4-1 to TRBJ2-1; TRBD1 matches at 10 bases. The V gene end was trimmed by 3 bases and the J gene end by 5 bases; junction bases not matched to a gene: 19. CDR1 is MGHRA and CDR2 is YSYEKL in the germline V gene. The CDR3 has 20 residues.

The chain employs TRBV7-6 and TRBJ2-1, with 13 positions matching TRBD2. With 4 bases clipped from V and 5 bases from J, the junction kept 8 bases outside the gene matches. Germline-derived CDR1 and CDR2 are SGHVS and FNYEAQ. The CDR3 has 17 amino acids. CDR3: CASSWTSGSITHNEQFF. The CDR3 region has the DNA TGTGCCAGCAGCTGGACTAGCGGGAGTATCACACACAATGAGCAGTTCTTC.

The chain carries TRBV12-3 or TRBV12-4 and TRBJ2-2; 8 positions agree with TRBD1. The CDR3 has 15 amino acids. V dropped 5 bases and J dropped 5; count of bases not matched to a gene: 7. The DNA for the CDR3 is TGTGCCAGCAGTCTCAGGGGGCGCGGAACCGGGGAGCTGTTTTTT. The encoded protein is CASSLRGRGTGELFF.

Only one count was recorded for this clonotype. This sequence joins TRBV29-1 and TRBJ2-1, with a tentative D call TRBD2 (6 bases). V was trimmed by 2 bases and J by 8 bases, leaving 10 bases between them. The CDR3 consists of 12 residues. CDR1 is SQVTM and CDR2 is ANQGSEA in the germline V gene. The CDR3 bases are TGCAGCGTTGAAATCGGGGGAGATGAGCAGTTCTTC. Translating it yields CSVEIGGDEQFF.

This clonotype was seen more than once but under ten times. The chain couples TRBV5-1 to TRBJ2-5; D might be TRBD2 (5 bases). Germline V CDR1 and CDR2: SGHRS, YFSETQ. Trimming took off 0 bases at V and 9 bases at J, with 15 bases between the two ends. This CDR3 has 14 residues. The CDR3 region is CASSLDSGVTAQYF. The CDR3, as DNA: TGCGCCAGCAGCTTGGACTCCGGGGTTACGGCCCAGTACTTC.

This clonotype was detected only a few times. The genes are TRBV5-1 and TRBJ2-7, with D unclear. The CDR3 runs 14 residues. V lost 7 bases and J 2 bases, leaving 16 bases between the germline ends. Germline CDR1 is SGHRS and CDR2 is YFSETQ. The CDR3 nucleotides read TGCGCCAGCCCCCGGTGCGGCAGGACCTACGAGCAGTACGTC. This gives the protein CASPRCGRTYEQYV.

The chain's CDR3 is CASSPGTSLSYNEQFF. CDR3 DNA: TGTGCCAGCAGCCCTGGGACTAGTCTTTCCTACAATGAGCAGTTCTTC. The J gene is TRBJ2-1, the V gene TRBV4-2, with 8 bases matching TRBD2. The trim removed 4 bases at V and 1 base at J, leaving 6 bases unmatched. Germline values: CDR1 LGHNA, CDR2 YNFKEQ. The CDR3 length is 16 residues.

The chain combines TRBV29-1 with TRBJ1-5; no clear D gene. The CDR3 is 8 amino acids. Looked up from germline, CDR1 is SQVTM and CDR2 is ANQGSEA. Between the trimmed V and J ends, which lost 8 bases and 9 bases, there was a span of 5 bases. CDR3 nucleotide sequence: TGCAGCACCGCGCCCCAGCATTTT. It yields the protein CSTAPQHF.

This chain links TRBV6-2 or TRBV6-3 with TRBJ2-5, with TRBD1 matching 10 bases. The CDR3 runs to 15 residues. V gave up 2 bases and J gave up 9 bases; unmatched junction bases: 9. Germline CDR1 and CDR2: MNHEY and SVGEGT. In DNA, the CDR3 is TGTGCCAGCAGTTACCCCGGGACAGGGGCTATGTCCCAGTACTTC. Residues: CASSYPGTGAMSQYF.

This clonotype was recorded a few times. CDR3 amino acids: CASSYGRGETQYF. The CDR3 bases are TGTGCCAGCAGTTACGGCAGGGGGGAGACCCAGTACTTC. The chain employs TRBV6-6 and TRBJ2-5, with 7 nucleotides matching TRBD1. Per the germline V gene, CDR1 is MNHNY and CDR2 is SVGAGI (reference sequence). There are 13 residues in the CDR3. Unmatched junction bases numbered 2, after V lost 2 bases and J lost 5 bases.

The chain couples TRBV29-1 to TRBJ2-2, with a tentative D call TRBD1 (5 bases). Trimming took 5 bases from V and 0 from J, leaving 10 bases between them. This CDR3 spans 14 amino acids. In germline, CDR1 is SQVTM, CDR2 ANQGSEA. CDR3: CSVLDSANTGELFF. CDR3 sequence (DNA): TGCAGCGTTTTAGACAGCGCGAACACCGGGGAGCTGTTTTTT.

This clonotype showed up many times. V is TRBV5-6 and J is TRBJ2-7; TRBD2 aligns across 11 bases. The germline V gene has CDR1 SGHDT and CDR2 YYEEEE. The CDR3 runs 15 residues. The V gene end was trimmed by 2 bases and the J gene end by 2 bases; junction bases not matched to a gene: 3. In nucleotides, the CDR3 is TGTGCCAGCAGCTTAGGACTAGCGGGCCCCTACGAGCAGTACTTC. Translating gives CASSLGLAGPYEQYF. The full variable domain, in which reference TRBV5-6 and TRBJ2-7 provide the parts outside the CDR3, is DAGVTQSPTHLIKTRGQQVTLRCSPKSGHDTVSWYQQALGQGPQFIFQYYEEEERQRGNFPDRFSGHQFPNYSSELNVNALLLGDSALYLCASSLGLAGPYEQYFGPGTRLTVT.

This clonotype was counted a few times. This chain connects TRBV2 to TRBJ2-5; the match to TRBD2 covers 10 bases. The germline gives CDR1 SNHLY, CDR2 FYNNEI. J lost 13 bases, V lost 6 bases, and 5 bases had no gene match. This CDR3 has 11 residues. CDR3 amino acids: CASSISGGPYF. DNA of the CDR3: TGTGCCAGCAGCATTAGCGGGGGGCCGTACTTC.

The chain recombines TRBV6-1 with TRBJ2-3; 12 nucleotides line up with TRBD1. The CDR3 runs to 15 residues. From germline, CDR1 is MNHNS and CDR2 SASEGT. The trim removed 6 bases at V and 6 bases at J, leaving 7 bases unmatched. The CDR3 DNA follows: TGTGCCAGCAGCCCGGGACAGGGGGCTTGGGATACGCAGTATTTT. Its protein is CASSPGQGAWDTQYF.